This is a list of T cell receptor beta chains from one sample in a study of blood T cell repertoires in COVID-19. Here immunoSEQ multiplex PCR was the method, and the copy in TCRdb shows in-frame clones only, minus some. The sample shows about 360,000 clones, approximately 91% of them seen only once. The sequencing sample was made of PBMCs or T cells enriched from blood (not recorded which). The receptors shown here come from a woman aged 35 to 49 with acute COVID-19. CDR3s include the opening cysteine and the closing phenylalanine or tryptophan. A D gene is named only where the DNA matches it firmly. Clone size is given for some rows only: seen once, a few or many times, or a class if the clone is expanded.

d_call clone_size j_call v_call cdr3_aa cdr3_nt
- once TRBJ1-2 TRBV19 CASSADWNYGYTF TGTGCCAGTAGTGCGGACTGGAACTATGGCTACACCTTC
- - TRBJ1-4 TRBV19 CASSIRGTNEKLFF TGTGCCAGTAGTATAAGAGGGACTAATGAAAAACTGTTTTTT
- - TRBJ2-5 TRBV7-7 CASSLALRGTQYF TGTGCCAGCAGCTTAGCCCTAAGGGGGACCCAGTACTTC
TRBD1 - TRBJ1-2 TRBV7-9 CASSLQGAGGDSFYGYTF TGTGCCAGCAGCTTACAAGGGGCAGGGGGAGACTCCTTCTATGGCTACACCTTC
TRBD1 - TRBJ1-2 TRBV6-5 CASSYDRVNYGYTF TGTGCCAGCAGTTACGACAGGGTGAACTATGGCTACACCTTC
TRBD1 - TRBJ1-2 TRBV6-5 CASRSGTGVGYTF TGTGCCAGCAGGTCCGGGACAGGGGTTGGCTACACCTTC
TRBD1 - TRBJ1-5 TRBV5-5 CASSASGTGLQPQHF TGTGCCAGCAGTGCCTCCGGGACAGGTCTCCAGCCCCAGCATTTT
- - TRBJ2-7 TRBV3-1/TRBV3-2 CASSQGGLEQYF TGTGCCAGCAGCCAGGGGGGGCTTGAGCAGTACTTC
- - TRBJ1-5 TRBV5-1 CASSLSGGDLQPQHF TGCGCCAGCAGCTTGTCCGGCGGGGATCTTCAGCCCCAGCATTTT
- - TRBJ1-1 TRBV5-6 CASSFYYRPEAFF TGTGCCAGCAGCTTTTACTATCGGCCTGAAGCTTTCTTT
- few TRBJ1-2 TRBV5-1 CASSLDSREGYGYTF TGCGCCAGCAGCTTGGATTCCAGGGAAGGCTATGGCTACACCTTC
TRBD2 - TRBJ2-7 TRBV10-3 CAISESGTRTSYEQYF TGTGCCATCAGTGAGTCGGGGACTAGAACCTCCTACGAGCAGTACTTC
- - TRBJ1-1 TRBV19 CASSSTSGVTEAFF TGTGCCAGTAGTAGCACATCAGGGGTCACTGAAGCTTTCTTT
TRBD1 - TRBJ1-2 TRBV2 CASRSVVIGQGPLNYGYTF TGTGCCAGCAGGAGTGTAGTTATAGGACAGGGCCCCTTAAACTATGGCTACACCTTC
TRBD1 - TRBJ1-1 TRBV5-4 CASSSGGPMNTEAFF TGTGCCAGCAGCTCAGGGGGCCCTATGAACACTGAAGCTTTCTTT
TRBD1 - TRBJ2-1 TRBV30 CAWSGPTGGTYNEQFF TGTGCCTGGAGTGGGCCAACAGGGGGGACTTACAATGAGCAGTTCTTC
- - TRBJ2-7 TRBV2 CASSEDPRQLYEQYF TGTGCCAGCAGTGAAGACCCCAGACAGCTTTACGAGCAGTACTTC
TRBD1 few TRBJ1-2 TRBV2 CASSARTGDLYGYTF TGTGCCAGCAGTGCGAGGACAGGGGACCTATATGGCTACACCTTC
- few TRBJ1-1 TRBV30 CAMEQHGGTEAFF TGCGCCATGGAACAGCACGGGGGGACTGAAGCTTTCTTT
- - TRBJ1-6 TRBV19 CASSNRISGSPLHF TGTGCCAGTAGTAACAGGATTAGCGGTTCACCCCTCCACTTT
- - TRBJ1-2 TRBV12-5 CASGLGAGNYGYTF TGTGCTAGTGGTTTGGGGGCAGGGAACTATGGCTACACCTTC
- - TRBJ1-1 TRBV7-2 CASSLYRGSTEAFF TGTGCCAGCAGCTTATATAGGGGTAGCACTGAAGCTTTCTTT
- - TRBJ2-1 TRBV10-1 CASSEGTFSNEQFF TGCGCCAGCAGTGAAGGGACTTTCAGCAATGAGCAGTTCTTC
TRBD1 - TRBJ1-2 TRBV6-5 CASSRGTGGSDGYTF TGTGCCAGCAGTCGAGGGACAGGGGGCTCGGATGGCTACACCTTC
- few TRBJ2-7 TRBV2 CASSMYGGPSNYEQYF TGTGCCAGCAGTATGTACGGGGGTCCCTCTAACTACGAGCAGTACTTC
- - TRBJ2-1 TRBV15 CATSLDSGSYNEQFF TGTGCCACCAGCTTGGACTCGGGCTCCTACAATGAGCAGTTCTTC
- - TRBJ1-6 TRBV5-8 CASSFQTGTYYNSPLHF TGTGCCAGCAGCTTTCAGACAGGAACCTACTATAATTCACCCCTCCACTTT
- few TRBJ1-3 TRBV7-2 CASSLAPPGGSGNTIYF TGTGCCAGCAGCCTAGCCCCTCCCGGGGGTTCTGGAAACACCATATATTTT